This T cell receptor (beta chain) was recovered during a study of T-cell reconstitution after alpha-beta-depleted transplantation in children. For this clonotype: Antigen specificity is unknown. One junction end does not reproduce the germline sequence, and a read error may be involved.

Preparation of the TCRbeta library involved a method that used unique molecular identifiers. TCRdb recomputed calls from the PCR reads with MiXCR, one row per CDR3 protein. The sample consists of some 350,000 distinct CDR3 sequences, around 15% of them appearing once. Broader study findings: Two months or so post-transplant, alpha-beta T cells reportedly derived from several hundred expanded graft clones. Hyperexpanded clones declined; after one year, newly produced T cells mostly supplied diversity.

Germline lookup yields CDR1 KGHSH and CDR2 LQKENI. The CDR3 has 15 amino acids. The clonotype originates from a male patient between 2 and 10 years old who had a stem cell transplant for acute lymphoblastic leukemia, so the T cells may come from the graft donor. Material: PBMCs, mostly from graft donor cells, obtained 360 days after TCRalphabeta/CD19-depleted stem cell transplant. The J gene is TRBJ2-5, the V gene TRBV18; D perhaps matches TRBD1 (5 bases). Here the CDR3 reads CASSPQSGWQETQHF. The CDR3 nucleotides read TGTGCCAGCTCACCGCAATCAGGGTGGCAAGAGACCCAGCACTTC.